One sample yielded the 10 T cell receptor beta chains listed below, sequenced in a study of T cell repertoires in cytomegalovirus infection. One entry per CDR3 protein results from TCRdb running MiXCR on the reads. This sample has 250,000 to 400,000 distinct CDR3 sequences, with roughly 25% found just once. Antigens of these TCRs are unknown. Specimen: cultured PBMCs, collected from culture after CMV antigen stimulation. These receptors all come from a human donor in good health (CMV status not recorded). Some clones in this sample may be carry-over from other donors' samples.

The chain joins TRBV6-5 to TRBJ1-1; 8 nucleotides agree with TRBD1. CDR1 and CDR2 (germline): MNHEY, SVGAGI. The V and J ends lost 3 bases and 6 bases, in that order; junction bases with no gene match: 6. This CDR3 contains 14 residues. CDR3 nucleotides: TGTGCCAGCAGTTATCACCAGGGGGCTGCTGAAGCTTTCTTT. Its translation is CASSYHQGAAEAFF.

The chain combines TRBV10-3 with TRBJ1-6, with D perhaps matching TRBD1 (6 bases). CDR1 and CDR2 from the germline V gene are ENHRY and SYGVKD. The V end lost 4 bases, the J end lost 14 bases, and 24 bases lay between the germline ends. The CDR3 covers 16 residues. The CDR3 nucleotides read TGTGCCATCAGTGTTAACCACAGGGTTTTGTTGGGAACCCTCCACTTT. This translates into CAISVNHRVLLGTLHF.

The table lists this clonotype with many counts. V usage is TRBV7-2 and J usage is TRBJ1-4; the match to TRBD1 covers 9 bases. This CDR3 is 19 amino acids long. With 5 bases clipped from V and 0 bases from J, the junction kept 13 bases outside the gene matches. Germline V gives CDR1 SGHTA, CDR2 FQGNSA. The CDR3 loop is CASSPGQGSRIATNEKLFF. As DNA, the CDR3 is TGTGCCAGCAGCCCCGGACAGGGGTCCAGGATTGCAACTAATGAAAAACTGTTTTTT.

This clonotype was recorded at least ten times. The chain uses TRBV7-2 and TRBJ2-3; no clear D. The germline V gene encodes CDR1 SGHTA and CDR2 FQGNSA. Deletions cut 1 base from V and 6 bases from J, with 8 bases between. The CDR3 consists of 13 residues. The CDR3 DNA sequence: TGTGCCAGCAGCTTAGGGCAGGTGGATACGCAGTATTTT. Its translation is CASSLGQVDTQYF. Supplemented by reference TRBV7-2 and TRBJ2-3, the full variable domain reads GAGVSQSPSNKVTEKGKDVELRCDPISGHTALYWYRQSLGQGLEFLIYFQGNSAPDKSGLPSDRFSAERTGGSVSTLTIQRTQQEDSAVYLCASSLGQVDTQYFGPGTRLTVL.

This clonotype was observed a handful of times. The chain combines TRBV7-8 with TRBJ2-7, with D perhaps matching TRBD2 (6 bases). This CDR3 has 14 residues. Germline-derived CDR1 and CDR2 are SGHVS and FQNEAQ. Trimming left V 2 bases short and J 1 base short, with 9 bases between. CDR3 nucleotides: TGTGCCAGCAGCTTATGGGGGGTGTCCTACGAGCAGTACTTC. It yields the protein CASSLWGVSYEQYF.

This chain connects TRBV19 to TRBJ2-2; unclear D gene. Trimming took off 7 bases at V and 5 bases at J, with 11 bases between the two ends. Germline V lookup: CDR1 LNHDA, CDR2 SQIVND (reference sequence). The length of the CDR3 is 13 residues. CDR3 in DNA: TGTGCCAGTACGGGCGGTTGGACCGGGGAGCTGTTTTTT. The encoded protein is CASTGGWTGELFF.

This clonotype was picked up a small number of times. The chain links TRBV6-6 to TRBJ2-7, with TRBD2 matching 7 bases. Germline CDR1 and CDR2: MNHNY and SVGAGI (reference sequence). The CDR3 is 18 residues long. The trim removed 0 bases at V and 0 bases at J, leaving 11 bases unmatched. The CDR3 is CASSYSIAGDPSSYEQYV. Written as DNA, the CDR3 is TGTGCCAGCAGTTACTCCATTGCGGGAGACCCGAGCTCCTACGAGCAGTACGTC.

Ten or more counts support this clonotype. The genes are TRBV7-2 and TRBJ2-5; TRBD2 might be the D (5 bases). Germline V gene lookup returns CDR1 SGHTA and CDR2 FQGNSA. Trimming took off 4 bases at V and 2 bases at J, with 17 bases between the two ends. The CDR3 is 16 amino acids. The chain's CDR3 is CASSSDPNPGQETQYF. The CDR3 DNA is TGTGCCAGCAGCTCCGACCCTAACCCGGGGCAAGAGACCCAGTACTTC.

V and J are TRBV12-3 or TRBV12-4 and TRBJ1-2, with D maybe TRBD1 (5 bases). Trimming removed 6 bases from V and 7 bases from J, with 15 bases in between. This CDR3 contains 13 residues. CDR3 nucleotides: TGTGCCAGCAGCCGCGCCGGGACTGCTGGCTACACCTTC. Translated: CASSRAGTAGYTF.

In its sample, this clonotype was seen many times. The chain links TRBV7-9 to TRBJ2-6, with 8 bases aligning to TRBD1. V lost 3 bases, J lost 2 bases, and 0 bases stayed unmatched. Germline-derived CDR1 and CDR2 are SEHNR and FQNEAQ (reference sequence). The CDR3 contains 15 residues. This chain's CDR3 is CASSLTGAGANVLTF. The CDR3 region has the DNA TGTGCCAGCAGCTTGACAGGGGCTGGGGCCAACGTCCTGACTTTC.